This T cell receptor (beta chain) was sequenced during a study of T cells in narcolepsy. Study background: Enrolled donors included narcolepsy type 1 or type 2 patients and healthy controls. Broader study findings: Autoreactive HCRT-specific and TRIB2-specific clonotypes were marked in same-patient CSF-versus-blood CD4+ comparisons. No autoreactive T cell clone sequences appeared in some memory CD4+ repertoires. Autoreactive clonotypes reportedly recurred in blood of same and different patients, not controls.

In the case of this clone: Its antigen remains unknown.

The repertoire was sequenced with immunoSEQ multiplex PCR; TCRdb's copy has only in-frame clones and lacks some. The sample has over 25,000 clones, approximately 79% seen once. Unmatched junction bases numbered 7, after V lost 2 bases and J lost 5 bases. Germline assignment: CDR1 MNHEY and CDR2 SVGAGI. The CDR3 loop spans 16 amino acids. The rearrangement uses TRBV6-5 and TRBJ2-2; 8 bases fit TRBD2. This receptor was identified in a human donor in good health. Material: memory (CD45RA-) CD4+ T cells from blood. The CDR3 here is CASSYERVAGTGELFF. The CDR3 DNA reads TGTGCCAGCAGTTACGAGCGGGTAGCGGGGACCGGGGAGCTGTTTTTT.